This T cell receptor beta chain was observed in a study of T cell responses to AZD1222 COVID-19 vaccine. Sequencing used immunoSEQ multiplex PCR; TCRdb keeps in-frame clones, though not all of them. The data contain 150,000 to 200,000 clones, 90% of them seen just once; the ten biggest clones take up roughly 6%. In germline, CDR1 is KGHSH, CDR2 LQKENI. The CDR3 sequence is 13 residues long. Trimming stripped 3 bases from V and 8 bases from J, with 13 bases between. This clone was observed once. The antigen is unknown. Findings and limits, study-wide: With dominance at 160-218 and 743-854, vaccine-associated CD4 TCRs spanned spike. Variant regions that are unmutated are reportedly the target of nearly half of spike-specific TCRs.

The receptor comes from an adult who received the AZD1222 COVID-19 vaccine. The specimen comprised peripheral blood, sampled 28 days after the second AZD1222 dose. This sequence joins TRBV18 and TRBJ1-1; no firm D call. The chain's CDR3 is CASSPVPTGEAFF. The CDR3 bases are TGTGCCAGCTCACCGGTACCTACCGGGGAAGCTTTCTTT.